This passage covers 11 T cell receptor beta chains from one sample sequenced in a study of blood T cell repertoires in COVID-19. Sequencing used immunoSEQ multiplex PCR; TCRdb keeps in-frame clones, though not all of them. Here the sample spans around 89,000 clones, 72% being singletons. Sequences were obtained from peripheral blood. Receptors originate from a woman of 80 years or more with acute or convalescent COVID-19.

The V gene is TRBV4-3, the J gene TRBJ1-2; no reliable D call. Germline CDR1 and CDR2: LGHNA and YSLEER. CDR3 length: 15 residues. Trimming cost V 0 bases and J 1 base, with 9 bases left between them. The CDR3 is CASSQDSTGNYGYTF. DNA of the CDR3: TGCGCCAGCAGCCAAGATAGTACCGGTAACTATGGCTACACCTTC.

The chain links TRBV30 to TRBJ1-2; the D gene is possibly TRBD1 (6 bases). There are 14 residues in the CDR3. Trimming took off 0 bases at V and 7 bases at J, with 15 bases between the two ends. Germline CDR1 is GTSNPN and CDR2 is SVGIG (reference sequence). CDR3 nucleotide sequence: TGTGCCTGGAGTGTTCCAGGGGTTAGTACTGGCTACACCTTC. This codes for CAWSVPGVSTGYTF.

This chain uses TRBV29-1 with TRBJ2-2; no definite D call. The CDR3 has 14 amino acids. In germline, CDR1 is SQVTM, CDR2 ANQGSEA. V dropped 5 bases and J dropped 1 base, with 11 bases sitting between them. CDR3 nucleotide sequence: TGCAGCGTTCTTGGGCCACTGAACACCGGGGAGCTGTTTTTT. It codes for CSVLGPLNTGELFF.

This clone was seen once. V and J are TRBV18 and TRBJ2-1, with TRBD2 matching over 8 bases. With 3 bases clipped from V and 2 bases from J, the junction kept 6 bases outside the gene matches. Germline CDR1 reads KGHSH; CDR2 reads LQKENI. The CDR3 covers 16 residues. CDR3 bases: TGTGCCAGCTCACCTCCCCGCGGGGGGACCTACAATGAGCAGTTCTTC. Translated, it gives CASSPPRGGTYNEQFF.

V is TRBV12-3 or TRBV12-4 and J is TRBJ2-2; D gene unclear. This CDR3 has 13 residues. V dropped 7 bases and J dropped 0 bases, with 6 bases sitting between them. The CDR3 protein is CASTQANTGELFF. The CDR3 region has the DNA TGTGCCAGCACGCAGGCGAACACCGGGGAGCTGTTTTTT.

This chain's CDR3 is CASSIGGGLGETQYF. The CDR3 region has the DNA TGTGCCAGTAGTATAGGCGGGGGACTAGGGGAGACCCAGTACTTC. V and J are TRBV19 and TRBJ2-5; 8 nucleotides agree with TRBD2. The ends lost 1 base at V and 5 bases at J; junction bases unmatched: 6. The CDR3 runs to 15 residues. Germline CDR1 LNHDA, CDR2 SQIVND (reference sequence).

The table lists this clone with a count of one. The chain carries TRBV19 and TRBJ1-2; the D is unclear. The V gene's germline CDR1 is LNHDA and CDR2 SQIVND (reference sequence). The CDR3 spans 12 residues. V shed 10 bases and J shed 0 bases, with 9 bases lying between them. CDR3 residues: CATLRANYGYTF. In DNA form, the CDR3 reads TGTGCCACCCTCCGAGCTAACTATGGCTACACCTTC.

This clone was observed once. The genes are TRBV5-1 and TRBJ2-3; 10 nucleotides agree with TRBD2. The CDR3 has 16 residues. The V and J ends lost 4 bases and 0 bases, in that order; junction bases with no gene match: 5. CDR1 SGHRS and CDR2 YFSETQ come from the germline V gene. Here the CDR3 reads CASSKLAGASTDTQYF. The CDR3 DNA sequence: TGCGCCAGCAGCAAGCTAGCGGGGGCCAGCACAGATACGCAGTATTTT.

The V gene is TRBV6-2 or TRBV6-3, the J gene TRBJ1-5; 8 bases line up with TRBD1. Germline trimming cut 5 bases from V and 1 base from J; bases unmatched to any gene: 7. Germline CDR1 reads MNHEY; CDR2 reads SVGEGT. The CDR3 covers 16 residues. Here the CDR3 DNA reads TGTGCCAGCAGTCTTGGGACAGGACTAAGCAATCAGCCCCAGCATTTT. Residues: CASSLGTGLSNQPQHF.

The chain combines TRBV6-5 with TRBJ1-2; unclear D gene. The V gene lost 5 bases and the J gene lost 5 bases, with 6 bases spanning the gap. This CDR3 is built from 11 residues. CDR1 is MNHEY and CDR2 is SVGAGI in the germline V gene. The CDR3 nucleotides read TGTGCCAGCAGTCTACTATATGGCTACACCTTC. Residues: CASSLLYGYTF.

The J gene is TRBJ1-6, the V gene TRBV5-1; 7 positions agree with TRBD1. Per the germline V gene, CDR1 is SGHRS and CDR2 is YFSETQ. CDR3 length: 14 residues. V dropped 2 bases and J dropped 9; count of bases not matched to a gene: 5. As DNA, the CDR3 is TGCGCCAGCAGCTTACAGGGGTACGCTTCACCCCTCCACTTT. Protein product: CASSLQGYASPLHF. The whole variable domain, filled in from reference TRBV5-1 and TRBJ1-6, reads KAGVTQTPRYLIKTRGQQVTLSCSPISGHRSVSWYQQTPGQGLQFLFEYFSETQRNKGNFPGRFSGRQFSNSRSEMNVSTLELGDSALYLCASSLQGYASPLHFGNGTRLTVT.